This entry lists 17 T cell receptor beta chains sequenced from one sample in a study of blood T cell repertoires in COVID-19. Measured with immunoSEQ multiplex PCR; TCRdb has only the in-frame clones, and not every one. The sample holds some 240,000 clones, about 84% seen once. Sequenced material: peripheral blood. These TCRs come from a human donor in a cohort sampled during active COVID-19.

The rearrangement links TRBV4-1 to TRBJ2-3; perhaps TRBD2 as D (5 bases). V was pared by 10 bases and J by 1 base, with 15 bases between. Germline assignment: CDR1 MGHRA and CDR2 YSYEKL. The CDR3 loop spans 14 amino acids. The CDR3 region is CATSTRSRTDTQYF. The CDR3 DNA reads TGCGCCACCTCCACTAGGTCCCGCACAGATACGCAGTATTTT.

The chain uses TRBV4-3 and TRBJ1-5, with D tentatively TRBD1 (5 bases). V lost 1 base and J lost 6, with 10 bases in between. The CDR3 contains 14 residues. CDR1 LGHNA and CDR2 YSLEER come from the germline V gene. The CDR3 here is CASSQAPGGQPQHF. The CDR3 DNA reads TGCGCCAGCAGCCAAGCTCCGGGGGGTCAGCCCCAGCATTTT.

The gene calls are TRBV10-3 and TRBJ1-1; D remains unclear. The CDR3 has 11 amino acids. Germline V CDR1 and CDR2: ENHRY, SYGVKD. The V and J ends lost 11 bases and 1 base respectively, with 8 bases between them. CDR3 in amino acids: CASGKNTEAFF. The CDR3 region has the DNA TGTGCCTCGGGAAAGAACACTGAAGCTTTCTTT.

The gene calls are TRBV19 and TRBJ1-1, with a possible D match to TRBD1 (5 bases). This CDR3 is 14 amino acids long. The germline CDR1 and CDR2 sequences are LNHDA and SQIVND (reference sequence). Between the trimmed V and J ends, which lost 6 bases and 1 base, there was a span of 12 bases. The CDR3 nucleotides are TGTGCCAGTAGGTCGGGGGGATCGAACACTGAAGCTTTCTTT. Translating it yields CASRSGGSNTEAFF. The variable domain in full, completed from reference TRBV19 and TRBJ1-1, reads DGGITQSPKYLFRKEGQNVTLSCEQNLNHDAMYWYRQDPGQGLRLIYYSQIVNDFQKGDIAEGYSVSREKKESFPLTVTSAQKNPTAFYLCASRSGGSNTEAFFGQGTRLTVV.

V and J are TRBV6-6 and TRBJ2-7, with 9 nucleotides matching TRBD1. Germline CDR1 MNHNY, CDR2 SVGAGI (reference sequence). The V gene end was trimmed by 6 bases and the J gene end by 4 bases; junction bases not matched to a gene: 7. CDR3 length: 14 residues. This CDR3 reads CASSPGQGLYEQYF. The CDR3 DNA follows: TGTGCCAGCAGCCCGGGACAGGGTTTATACGAGCAGTACTTC.

The chain has TRBV27 and TRBJ1-1; no firm D call. Looked up from germline, CDR1 is MNHEY and CDR2 is SMNVEV (reference sequence). This CDR3 contains 11 residues. V lost 4 bases and J lost 7, with 7 bases in between. The CDR3, as DNA: TGTGCCAGCAGTTATCAGGATGAAGCTTTCTTT. It codes for CASSYQDEAFF.

CDR3 nucleotides: TGTGCCAGCAGGCAGGGCGACAGAAACAATCAGCCCCAGCATTTT. Amino acids: CASRQGDRNNQPQHF. The chain is built from TRBV28 and TRBJ1-5; maybe TRBD1 (5 bases). This CDR3 region has 15 residues. Trimming pared 6 bases from V and 3 bases from J, leaving 15 bases between. Germline CDR1 and CDR2: MDHEN and SYDVKM.

There are a few counts of this clone. The rearrangement joins TRBV28 to TRBJ1-2; 10 bases align to TRBD1. V lost 0 bases to trimming and J lost 8 bases; unmatched junction nucleotides: 6. Germline V gives CDR1 MDHEN, CDR2 SYDVKM. The CDR3 covers 15 residues. This chain's CDR3 is CASSLWNGQGGGYTF. CDR3 nucleotides: TGTGCCAGCAGTTTATGGAACGGACAGGGGGGCGGCTACACCTTC.

This clone has more than one count but fewer than ten. The chain joins TRBV10-3 to TRBJ1-1, with D possibly being TRBD1 (5 bases). V was shortened by 0 bases and J by 10 bases, with 15 bases between the two germline ends. CDR1 and CDR2 (germline): ENHRY, SYGVKD. The CDR3 runs to 14 residues. The CDR3 region has the DNA TGTGCCATCAGTGAGTCGACTCAGGGTAACTTAGCTTTCTTT. Amino acids: CAISESTQGNLAFF.

V and J are TRBV5-4 and TRBJ2-3; perhaps TRBD1 as D (5 bases). Germline V gives CDR1 SGHNT, CDR2 YYREEE (reference sequence). The CDR3 has 15 amino acids. The V end was cut by 3 bases, the J end by 3 bases, with 14 bases between. Here the CDR3 DNA reads TGTGCCAGCAGCTCACTAACAAGGGGAACAGATACGCAGTATTTT. This translates into CASSSLTRGTDTQYF.

The chain couples TRBV19 to TRBJ2-2, with D maybe TRBD1 (5 bases). Trimming cost V 5 bases and J 6 bases, with 19 bases left between them. The CDR3 sequence is 16 residues long. Germline V gives CDR1 LNHDA, CDR2 SQIVND (reference sequence). The CDR3 bases are TGTGCCAGTAGTGCAGACAGCCCGCGCTGGGCCGGGGAGCTGTTTTTT. Protein product: CASSADSPRWAGELFF.

The chain is built from TRBV29-1 and TRBJ1-1; 7 nucleotides agree with TRBD1. Germline loops: CDR1 SQVTM, CDR2 ANQGSEA. This CDR3 region has 14 residues. J lost 4 bases, V lost 6 bases, and 11 bases had no gene match. The CDR3 region is CSVQGGMGGTEAFF. The CDR3 DNA reads as TGCAGCGTCCAAGGGGGCATGGGAGGCACTGAAGCTTTCTTT.

Written as DNA, the CDR3 is TGTGCCATCAGCGCTAGCGGGGGCCTGTACAATGAGCAGTTCTTC. Translation: CAISASGGLYNEQFF. The J gene is TRBJ2-1, the V gene TRBV10-3; 10 bases match TRBD2. The germline V gene has CDR1 ENHRY and CDR2 SYGVKD. The CDR3 contains 15 residues. J gave up 4 bases and V 6 bases, and 6 bases lay outside the gene matches.

J is TRBJ2-5 and V is TRBV5-5; maybe TRBD2 (5 bases). Germline CDR1 SGHKS, CDR2 YYEKEE (reference sequence). V was pared by 0 bases and J by 2 bases, with 11 bases between. The CDR3 is 15 amino acids. The CDR3: CASSLGGRFQETQYF. The CDR3 DNA is TGTGCCAGCAGCTTGGGAGGGCGATTTCAAGAGACCCAGTACTTC.

The chain combines TRBV4-2 with TRBJ2-1; D is undetermined. Germline CDR1 is LGHNA and CDR2 is YNFKEQ. The CDR3 extends over 14 amino acids. Trimming cost V 0 bases and J 3 bases, with 6 bases left between them. This chain's CDR3 is CASSQDRLYNEQFF. The DNA for the CDR3 is TGTGCCAGCAGCCAAGATCGTCTCTACAATGAGCAGTTCTTC.

This clone was recorded a few times. The rearrangement uses TRBV4-1 and TRBJ1-2, with 7 bases fitting TRBD1. J gave up 4 bases and V 0 bases, and 14 bases lay outside the gene matches. The CDR3 is 18 amino acids. The germline gives CDR1 MGHRA, CDR2 YSYEKL. The DNA for the CDR3 is TGCGCCAGCAGCCAAGATTCAGGTGTAGACAGGGTTGGCTATGGCTACACCTTC. Translation: CASSQDSGVDRVGYGYTF.

The chain combines TRBV28 with TRBJ2-7, with 10 bases lining up with TRBD1. V dropped 5 bases and J dropped 5; count of bases not matched to a gene: 6. Looked up from germline, CDR1 is MDHEN and CDR2 is SYDVKM. This CDR3 has 14 residues. As DNA, the CDR3 is TGTGCCAGCAGTCGACAGGGGGCGCTCCACGAGCAGTACTTC. This codes for CASSRQGALHEQYF.